Below are 19 T cell receptor beta chains sequenced from a single sample in a study of blood T cell repertoires in COVID-19. Assay used: immunoSEQ multiplex PCR; TCRdb lists only in-frame clones, some missing. The table includes some 330,000 clones, about 92% detected once. The sample was PBMCs or T cells enriched from blood (not recorded which). Receptors originate from a woman in her 30s who had recovered from COVID-19.

About this clone: Other DNA sequences within the sample encode an identical CDR3. This rearrangement joins TRBV4-3 to TRBJ2-1, with 8 nucleotides matching TRBD2. The trim removed 0 bases at V and 4 bases at J, leaving 5 bases unmatched. The CDR3 spans 16 residues. Germline CDR1 reads LGHNA; CDR2 reads YSLEER. CDR3 residues: CASSQDAAGGYNEQFF. The DNA of the CDR3 is TGCGCCAGCAGCCAAGATGCGGCGGGGGGTTACAATGAGCAGTTCTTC.

V and J are TRBV6-2 or TRBV6-3 and TRBJ1-2; possibly TRBD1 for D (6 bases). CDR3 size: 15 residues. Trimming removed 2 bases from V and 4 bases from J, with 14 bases in between. Looked up from germline, CDR1 is MNHEY and CDR2 is SVGEGT. CDR3: CASSYPRGATYGYTF. The CDR3 DNA is TGTGCCAGCAGTTACCCTCGGGGGGCGACCTATGGCTACACCTTC.

This clone was observed a few times. The CDR3 loop is CASSRQGVDIQYF. The CDR3 nucleotides are TGTGCCAGCAGTAGACAGGGAGTGGACATTCAGTACTTC. The chain joins TRBV12-3 or TRBV12-4 to TRBJ2-4; 7 bases are shared with TRBD1. This CDR3 has 13 residues. Trimming at V came to 5 bases and at J to 8 bases, leaving 6 bases not matched to a gene.

The V and J genes are TRBV5-4 and TRBJ1-6; 7 bases agree with TRBD1. This CDR3 is 16 amino acids long. Germline CDR1 SGHNT, CDR2 YYREEE (reference sequence). V trimming: 4 bases; J trimming: 8 bases; junction bases outside the gene matches: 12. CDR3 nucleotides: TGTGCCAGCAGCCAACGTTACAATCAGGGGGATTCACCCCTCCACTTT. This gives the protein CASSQRYNQGDSPLHF.

This clone was seen a single time. The chain is built from TRBV19 and TRBJ1-2; the D gene is possibly TRBD1 (5 bases). CDR1 LNHDA and CDR2 SQIVND come from the germline V gene (reference sequence). CDR3 length: 15 amino acids. The V gene lost 4 bases and the J gene lost 0 bases, with 12 bases spanning the gap. The CDR3 coding sequence is TGTGCCAGTAGTACCAGGACACAGCCTAACTATGGCTACACCTTC. It codes for CASSTRTQPNYGYTF.

The chain couples TRBV6-6 to TRBJ2-7; 10 bases agree with TRBD2. This CDR3 region has 14 residues. The V gene end was trimmed by 0 bases and the J gene end by 4 bases; junction bases not matched to a gene: 0. Per germline, CDR1 MNHNY and CDR2 SVGAGI (reference sequence). Written as DNA, the CDR3 is TGTGCCAGCAGTTACTCTAGCGGGAGGTACGAGCAGTACTTC. Its translation: CASSYSSGRYEQYF.

This chain uses TRBV7-2 with TRBJ1-2, with no clear D. The CDR3 runs to 11 residues. The V gene lost 5 bases and the J gene lost 8 bases, with 9 bases spanning the gap. Germline values: CDR1 SGHTA, CDR2 FQGNSA. The CDR3 here is CASSPQEGYTF. DNA for the CDR3: TGTGCCAGCAGCCCCCAGGAAGGCTACACCTTC.

The chain couples TRBV6-1 to TRBJ1-5; 8 bases are a match to TRBD1. The CDR3 length is 16 residues. V lost 4 bases to trimming and J lost 5 bases; unmatched junction nucleotides: 10. From germline, CDR1 is MNHNS and CDR2 SASEGT. CDR3 bases: TGTGCCAGCAGTGGACGACAGGGGCGACCGGATCAGCCCCAGCATTTT. Its protein product is CASSGRQGRPDQPQHF.

This rearrangement joins TRBV5-6 to TRBJ2-5, with 11 bases identical to TRBD2. There are 16 residues in the CDR3. J gave up 2 bases and V 0 bases, and 3 bases lay outside the gene matches. Germline V gives CDR1 SGHDT, CDR2 YYEEEE. As DNA, the CDR3 is TGTGCCAGCAGCTTGGAACTAGCGGGGGCACAAGAGACCCAGTACTTC. Translation: CASSLELAGAQETQYF.

CDR3 loop: CSVTGGPGETQYF. The CDR3 DNA reads as TGCAGCGTTACTGGGGGCCCCGGAGAGACCCAGTACTTC. V is TRBV29-1 and J is TRBJ2-5, with D possibly being TRBD1 (6 bases). V was trimmed by 5 bases and J by 4 bases, leaving 14 bases between them. Looked up from germline, CDR1 is SQVTM and CDR2 is ANQGSEA. The CDR3 spans 13 residues.

The rearrangement links TRBV12-3 or TRBV12-4 to TRBJ1-1, with D unclear. Trimming stripped 6 bases from V and 8 bases from J, with 13 bases between. The CDR3 totals 12 residues. The CDR3 bases are TGTGCCAGCAGCTCGCTCGGTGCGGAAGCTTTCTTT. Amino acid sequence: CASSSLGAEAFF.

The chain carries TRBV27 and TRBJ1-3; no clear D gene. In germline, CDR1 is MNHEY, CDR2 SMNVEV (reference sequence). Between the trimmed V and J ends, which lost 2 bases and 1 base, there was a span of 12 bases. The CDR3 covers 16 residues. CDR3 residues: CASSLGHPTSGNTIYF. CDR3 DNA: TGTGCCAGCAGTTTAGGCCACCCGACTTCTGGAAACACCATATATTTT.

This sequence joins TRBV6-5 and TRBJ2-3, with unresolved D. Trimming shortened V by 3 bases and J by 4 bases, and 5 bases separated the two germline ends. The CDR3 is 12 residues long. Germline V gene sequence: CDR1 MNHEY, CDR2 SVGAGI. CDR3 residues: CASSYPPDTQYF. CDR3 in DNA: TGTGCCAGCAGTTATCCTCCAGATACGCAGTATTTT.

This clone has a handful of counts. V and J are TRBV27 and TRBJ1-1; D unclear. The length of the CDR3 is 14 residues. The germline CDR1 and CDR2 sequences are MNHEY and SMNVEV (reference sequence). Trimming stripped 7 bases from V and 0 bases from J, with 12 bases between. CDR3 DNA sequence: TGTGCCAGCAAATTAGCTCCTATGAACACTGAAGCTTTCTTT. This gives the protein CASKLAPMNTEAFF.

The J gene is TRBJ2-7, the V gene TRBV13, with 10 bases identical to TRBD2. There are 15 residues in the CDR3. J was trimmed by 4 bases and V by 2 bases; bases with no gene match: 5. Germline V lookup: CDR1 PRHDT, CDR2 FYEKMQ (reference sequence). The CDR3 sequence: CASSLPSGRSYEQYF. The CDR3 nucleotides are TGTGCCAGCAGCTTACCTAGCGGGAGATCGTACGAGCAGTACTTC.

V and J are TRBV28 and TRBJ1-1; no clear D. CDR1 and CDR2 (germline): MDHEN, SYDVKM. CDR3 length equals 11 residues. Deletions cut 8 bases from V and 1 base from J, with 5 bases between. Here the CDR3 DNA reads TGTGCCAGCGCAGGGAACACTGAAGCTTTCTTT. It is translated as CASAGNTEAFF. Complete variable domain (other parts from reference TRBV28 and TRBJ1-1): DVKVTQSSRYLVKRTGEKVFLECVQDMDHENMFWYRQDPGLGLRLIYFSYDVKMKEKGDIPEGYSVSREKKERFSLILESASTNQTSMYLCASAGNTEAFFGQGTRLTVV.

This rearrangement joins TRBV15 to TRBJ2-7, with D possibly being TRBD2 (6 bases). Germline assignment: CDR1 LNHNV and CDR2 YYDKDF (reference sequence). V lost 9 bases to trimming and J lost 5 bases, with 23 bases between them. The CDR3 is 15 residues long. DNA for the CDR3: TGTGCCACGGGGATGCGGGGAGAAGGGGCTGACGAGCAGTACTTC. This encodes CATGMRGEGADEQYF.

The chain employs TRBV4-1 and TRBJ1-5, with TRBD1 matching 7 bases. Trimming cost V 4 bases and J 7 bases; bases outside gene matches: 13. From germline, CDR1 is MGHRA and CDR2 YSYEKL. The CDR3 is made up of 16 amino acids. The CDR3 DNA follows: TGCGCCAGCAGCCCCCAGTCGACAGGGAGAAGGCAGCCCCAGCATTTT. As protein: CASSPQSTGRRQPQHF.

V is TRBV4-3 and J is TRBJ1-1, with D possibly TRBD1 on 5 matching bases. Germline loops: CDR1 LGHNA, CDR2 YSLEER. This CDR3 has 14 amino acids. V lost 2 bases to trimming and J lost 3 bases, with 10 bases between them. The CDR3 sequence: CASSQLGGYTEAFF. The DNA for the CDR3 is TGCGCCAGCAGCCAACTTGGGGGGTACACTGAAGCTTTCTTT.